The 31 T cell receptor beta chains reported below all come from one sample, sequenced in a study of blood T cell repertoires in COVID-19. Only in-frame clones appear in the TCRdb table, and some are missing; sequencing was by immunoSEQ multiplex PCR. The sample contains roughly 230,000 clones, roughly 88% of which appear only once. Sequencing was performed on peripheral blood. These receptors were collected from a human donor in a cohort sampled during active COVID-19.

The chain joins TRBV7-9 to TRBJ2-7; the D gene is possibly TRBD1 (5 bases). Trimming removed 3 bases from V and 9 bases from J, with 9 bases in between. This CDR3 has 11 residues. The germline CDR1 and CDR2 sequences are SEHNR and FQNEAQ (reference sequence). CDR3: CASSFQGRQYF. The CDR3 coding sequence is TGTGCCAGCAGCTTCCAGGGAAGGCAGTACTTC.

This rearrangement joins TRBV9 to TRBJ2-5; 8 positions agree with TRBD1. The trim removed 2 bases at V and 5 bases at J, leaving 8 bases unmatched. This CDR3 spans 15 amino acids. The V gene's germline CDR1 is SGDLS and CDR2 YYNGEE. In nucleotides, the CDR3 is TGTGCCAGCAGCGTGATCCCAGGGGGCCTGGAGACCCAGTACTTC. It translates to CASSVIPGGLETQYF. Combining the CDR3 with reference TRBV9 and TRBJ2-5 gives the whole variable domain DSGVTQTPKHLITATGQRVTLRCSPRSGDLSVYWYQQSLDQGLQFLIQYYNGEERAKGNILERFSAQQFPDLHSELNLSSLELGDSALYFCASSVIPGGLETQYFGPGTRLLVL.

V and J are TRBV27 and TRBJ1-4; no definite D call. CDR3 length: 14 amino acids. Trimming cost V 5 bases and J 0 bases, with 7 bases left between them. The germline V gene encodes CDR1 MNHEY and CDR2 SMNVEV (reference sequence). Written as DNA, the CDR3 is TGTGCCAGCAGTCAAACTGCAACTAATGAAAAACTGTTTTTT. The encoded protein is CASSQTATNEKLFF.

The V and J genes are TRBV5-6 and TRBJ2-4, with D possibly matching TRBD1 (6 bases). Germline loops: CDR1 SGHDT, CDR2 YYEEEE. Trimming shortened V by 0 bases and J by 1 base, and 11 bases separated the two germline ends. This CDR3 is 16 amino acids long. CDR3 DNA sequence: TGTGCCAGCAGCTTGGCTCAGGGGTGGGCCAAAAACATTCAGTACTTC. Protein product: CASSLAQGWAKNIQYF.

V and J are TRBV9 and TRBJ2-2; TRBD1 aligns across 10 bases. CDR1 SGDLS and CDR2 YYNGEE come from the germline V gene. The V segment lost 3 bases and the J segment 5 bases; nucleotides outside the gene matches: 4. The CDR3 has 15 residues. CDR3 sequence: CASSATGGGTGELFF. DNA for the CDR3: TGTGCCAGCAGCGCGACAGGGGGCGGAACCGGGGAGCTGTTTTTT.

This chain connects TRBV6-2 or TRBV6-3 to TRBJ1-2; D remains unclear. CDR3 length: 12 residues. With 2 bases removed from V and 2 bases from J, the gap between germline ends came to 3 bases. Germline V CDR1 and CDR2: MNHEY, SVGEGT. CDR3 bases: TGTGCCAGCAGTTACCTCAACTATGGCTACACCTTC. Protein: CASSYLNYGYTF.

This chain connects TRBV28 to TRBJ2-5; TRBD2 matches 7 bases. The germline V gene encodes CDR1 MDHEN and CDR2 SYDVKM. V lost 2 bases to trimming and J lost 6 bases; unmatched junction nucleotides: 6. The CDR3 consists of 14 residues. The CDR3 sequence is CASSLGLAAKTQYF. The CDR3 region has the DNA TGTGCCAGCAGTTTAGGCCTAGCGGCAAAGACCCAGTACTTC.

The rearrangement joins TRBV7-2 to TRBJ1-1; the D gene is possibly TRBD1 (6 bases). The V and J ends lost 5 bases and 3 bases respectively, with 16 bases between them. Germline CDR1 is SGHTA and CDR2 is FQGNSA. The CDR3 spans 15 residues. CDR3 protein: CASSPNAGGHTEAFF. DNA of the CDR3: TGTGCCAGCAGCCCGAACGCGGGGGGGCACACTGAAGCTTTCTTT.

The chain employs TRBV5-1 and TRBJ1-1; TRBD1 matches 9 bases. J gave up 1 base and V 4 bases, and 2 bases lay outside the gene matches. Per the germline V gene, CDR1 is SGHRS and CDR2 is YFSETQ. This CDR3 has 14 residues. In DNA, the CDR3 is TGCGCCAGCAGCATGGGACAGGGGAACACTGAAGCTTTCTTT. Protein product: CASSMGQGNTEAFF.

This sequence joins TRBV4-1 and TRBJ2-6; TRBD1 might be the D (5 bases). With 4 bases removed from V and 0 bases from J, the gap between germline ends came to 16 bases. CDR1 is MGHRA, CDR2 YSYEKL, per germline. CDR3 length: 18 amino acids. The CDR3 region is CASSPQTVTSSGANVLTF. CDR3 nucleotides: TGCGCCAGCAGCCCTCAGACAGTCACCAGCTCTGGGGCCAACGTCCTGACTTTC.

The J gene is TRBJ2-3, the V gene TRBV10-3; 7 bases line up with TRBD2. The CDR3 sequence is 13 residues long. Germline loops: CDR1 ENHRY, CDR2 SYGVKD. Unmatched junction bases numbered 5, after V lost 6 bases and J lost 5 bases. CDR3 loop: CAIRGGSGDTQYF. The CDR3 bases are TGTGCCATCAGGGGGGGGAGCGGAGATACGCAGTATTTT.

A few counts support this clone. CDR3 region: CASIPSGETQYF. The CDR3, as DNA: TGTGCCAGCATCCCCTCGGGGGAGACCCAGTACTTC. The rearrangement links TRBV2 to TRBJ2-5, with D perhaps TRBD2 (5 bases). V lost 7 bases and J 5 bases, leaving 11 bases between the germline ends. Germline V lookup: CDR1 SNHLY, CDR2 FYNNEI. The CDR3 is 12 amino acids. The entire variable domain, with the rest obtained from reference TRBV2 and TRBJ2-5, is as follows: EPEVTQTPSHQVTQMGQEVILRCVPISNHLYFYWYRQILGQKVEFLVSFYNNEISEKSEIFDDQFSVERPDGSNFTLKIRSTKLEDSAMYFCASIPSGETQYFGPGTRLLVL.

This clone was observed a handful of times. This chain links TRBV11-2 with TRBJ1-1, with 7 bases identical to TRBD1. J gave up 6 bases and V 1 base, and 5 bases lay outside the gene matches. Germline V gene data show CDR1 as SGHAT and CDR2 as FQNNGV. The CDR3 is made up of 14 amino acids. In nucleotides, the CDR3 is TGTGCCAGCAGCTTAGTGACAGGGCAAGCTGAAGCTTTCTTT. As protein: CASSLVTGQAEAFF.

This rearrangement joins TRBV30 to TRBJ1-1; 7 nucleotides match TRBD1. The germline CDR1 and CDR2 sequences are GTSNPN and SVGIG (reference sequence). The CDR3 spans 13 residues. Trimming at V came to 5 bases and at J to 3 bases, leaving 6 bases not matched to a gene. CDR3 amino acids: CAWGRQGYTEAFF. CDR3 coding DNA: TGTGCCTGGGGCAGACAGGGATACACTGAAGCTTTCTTT.

The CDR3 loop is CASSRRGIIGNQPQHF. The CDR3 nucleotides read TGTGCCAGCAGTCGAAGGGGTATTATAGGGAATCAGCCCCAGCATTTT. This chain connects TRBV2 to TRBJ1-5; D is perhaps TRBD1 (5 bases). Germline V gene sequence: CDR1 SNHLY, CDR2 FYNNEI. The ends were cut back, 5 bases at V and 4 bases at J, with 18 bases in the middle. The CDR3 covers 16 residues.

This chain connects TRBV24-1 to TRBJ2-3, with 10 positions matching TRBD2. The CDR3 runs to 16 residues. J gave up 4 bases and V 0 bases, and 3 bases lay outside the gene matches. Looked up from germline, CDR1 is KGHDR and CDR2 is SFDVKD. In nucleotides, the CDR3 is TGTGCCACCAGTGATTTGGTGCTAGCGGGAGCAGATACGCAGTATTTT. This codes for CATSDLVLAGADTQYF.

The chain couples TRBV7-3 to TRBJ1-2, with 10 bases lining up with TRBD1. The germline gives CDR1 SGHTA, CDR2 FQGTGA. V was clipped by 4 bases and J by 7 bases; unmatched bases: 3. The CDR3 has 13 amino acids. The CDR3 loop reads CASSWTGGSGYTF. The CDR3 DNA is TGTGCCAGCAGCTGGACAGGGGGGAGTGGCTACACCTTC.

This chain's CDR3 is CATSSVRDRDYEQYF. The CDR3 DNA reads as TGTGCCACCAGCAGTGTCCGGGACAGGGATTACGAGCAGTACTTC. The V and J genes are TRBV15 and TRBJ2-7; TRBD1 matches 9 bases. J gave up 4 bases and V 3 bases, and 7 bases lay outside the gene matches. Germline assignment: CDR1 LNHNV and CDR2 YYDKDF (reference sequence). CDR3 length: 15 residues.

On this clone: Within the sample, other DNA sequences also encode this same CDR3. The rearrangement links TRBV12-3 or TRBV12-4 to TRBJ2-7; no firm D call. Trimming took off 6 bases at V and 2 bases at J, with 5 bases between the two ends. The length of the CDR3 is 11 residues. CDR3 region: CASSLTYEQYF. CDR3 nucleotide sequence: TGTGCCAGCAGCCTAACCTACGAGCAGTACTTC.

The J gene is TRBJ2-7, the V gene TRBV19, with D possibly matching TRBD2 (6 bases). The CDR3 runs to 13 residues. V shed 10 bases and J shed 3 bases, with 16 bases lying between them. The germline gives CDR1 LNHDA, CDR2 SQIVND (reference sequence). The CDR3 coding sequence is TGTGCCACCTCGGAAGGAGGGTACTACGAGCAGTACTTC. Translating gives CATSEGGYYEQYF.

V usage is TRBV12-3 or TRBV12-4 and J usage is TRBJ1-1; perhaps TRBD1 as D (6 bases). The CDR3 covers 13 residues. Trimming shortened V by 2 bases and J by 3 bases, and 7 bases separated the two germline ends. CDR3 residues: CASSLRTDTEAFF. In DNA, the CDR3 is TGTGCCAGCAGTTTAAGGACAGACACTGAAGCTTTCTTT.

J is TRBJ2-7 and V is TRBV7-9, with TRBD1 matching 8 bases. In germline, CDR1 is SEHNR, CDR2 FQNEAQ (reference sequence). Trimming took 4 bases from V and 7 from J; bases not matched to a gene: 21. CDR3 length: 18 residues. The CDR3 loop is CASSSRRTGQGGVQEQYF. CDR3 in DNA: TGTGCCAGCAGCTCCCGTCGGACTGGACAGGGCGGGGTACAGGAGCAGTACTTC.

The V and J genes are TRBV10-3 and TRBJ2-1, with TRBD1 matching 9 bases. Germline V CDR1 and CDR2: ENHRY, SYGVKD. This CDR3 contains 13 residues. Germline trimming cut 6 bases from V and 5 bases from J; bases unmatched to any gene: 2. CDR3 sequence: CAISGTGNNEQFF. In DNA form, the CDR3 reads TGTGCCATCAGCGGGACAGGGAACAATGAGCAGTTCTTC.

J is TRBJ1-5 and V is TRBV2; possible D gene TRBD1, 5 bases. This CDR3 is 13 amino acids long. Trimming stripped 10 bases from V and 1 base from J, with 11 bases between. The germline gives CDR1 SNHLY, CDR2 FYNNEI. CDR3 region: CATRGDSNQPQHF. CDR3 DNA: TGTGCCACGCGGGGGGACAGCAATCAGCCCCAGCATTTT.

The CDR3 loop is CASSPPVPTEAFF. The CDR3 DNA reads TGTGCCAGCAGTCCCCCGGTTCCCACTGAAGCTTTCTTT. The chain carries TRBV12-3 or TRBV12-4 and TRBJ1-1, with unresolved D. V shed 5 bases and J shed 4 bases, with 11 bases lying between them. The CDR3 is 13 residues long.

CDR3 bases: TGTGCCAGTAGTGTGTGGGACAGGCCCTACGAGCAGTACTTC. It is translated as CASSVWDRPYEQYF. This chain connects TRBV19 to TRBJ2-7, with 8 bases matching TRBD1. The CDR3 length is 14 residues. Germline V lookup: CDR1 LNHDA, CDR2 SQIVND (reference sequence). V dropped 5 bases and J dropped 2; count of bases not matched to a gene: 5.

The gene calls are TRBV7-2 and TRBJ2-6; D perhaps matches TRBD2 (7 bases). CDR3 length equals 17 residues. Trimming left V 2 bases short and J 4 bases short, with 15 bases between. From germline, CDR1 is SGHTA and CDR2 FQGNSA. The CDR3 DNA reads as TGTGCCAGCAGCTTAAGTGGGGGGGCGGAAGGGGCCAACGTCCTGACTTTC. It encodes CASSLSGGAEGANVLTF.

This chain uses TRBV11-1 with TRBJ1-2, with D perhaps TRBD1 (5 bases). Germline CDR1 and CDR2: SGHAT and FQDESV (reference sequence). Trimming removed 1 base from V and 4 bases from J, with 13 bases in between. The CDR3 runs to 15 residues. The CDR3 nucleotides are TGTGCCAGCAGCTTAGAAACAGGAGACGGCTATGGCTACACCTTC. The encoded protein is CASSLETGDGYGYTF.

The chain has TRBV18 and TRBJ1-2; a weak D match, TRBD1 (6 bases). Germline-derived CDR1 and CDR2 are KGHSH and LQKENI. The CDR3 extends over 13 amino acids. V gave up 4 bases and J gave up 2 bases, with 8 bases separating them. The CDR3 DNA reads TGTGCCAGCTCACGACAGGAAAACTATGGCTACACCTTC. Translation: CASSRQENYGYTF.

V and J are TRBV3-1 (or the pseudogene TRBV3-2) and TRBJ2-7; D is ambiguous. Trimming shortened V by 0 bases and J by 9 bases, and 9 bases separated the two germline ends. This CDR3 spans 12 amino acids. The germline V gene has CDR1 LGHDT and CDR2 YNNKEL (reference sequence). The DNA for the CDR3 is TGTGCCAGCAGCCAAGAGACGGGTAGGCAGTACTTC. Encoded protein: CASSQETGRQYF.

The V call is TRBV7-9, the J call TRBJ2-7, with a weak D call TRBD1 (6 bases). Germline assignment: CDR1 SEHNR and CDR2 FQNEAQ (reference sequence). V was trimmed by 2 bases and J by 3 bases, leaving 14 bases between them. The CDR3 runs to 15 residues. The CDR3 DNA is TGTGCCAGCAGCTTAACAGGGAGACGTAACTACGAGCAGTACTTC. This gives the protein CASSLTGRRNYEQYF.